This T cell receptor beta chain emerged from a study of blood T cell repertoires in COVID-19. In the study overall: The samples span acute and convalescent COVID-19 from the United States, Italy and Spain. Sources were T cells, B-cell-depleted T cells, or PBMCs; the material itself was cDNA or gDNA.

Authors' processing steps: Amplification from reference gene primers served as the basis for estimated nucleated cell counts. Profiling relied on immunoSEQ multiplex PCR, and the TCRdb table lists in-frame clones only, not all of them. The DNA gave D and trimming, while V, J and clone size come from that table. The sample lists 57,000 or so clones, 88% occurring once. From germline, CDR1 is SNHLY and CDR2 FYNNEI. Trimming shortened V by 6 bases and J by 0 bases, and 17 bases separated the two germline ends. This CDR3 has 16 residues. Sequenced: peripheral blood. The rearrangement links TRBV2 to TRBJ1-1; D gene unclear. This TCR came from a woman in her forties or fifties with active or convalescent COVID-19. The CDR3 DNA follows: TGTGCCAGCAGACAAGCTGGAGGCAGACTGAACACTGAAGCTTTCTTT. It yields the protein CASRQAGGRLNTEAFF.